These T cell receptor beta chains were read from a single sample in a study of cytomegalovirus exposure and HLA in healthy donors. This table comes from immunoSEQ multiplex PCR, and its TCRdb copy is limited to in-frame clones, with some not included. The table includes fewer than 200,000 clones, roughly nine tenths detected once. The sample consisted of PBMCs. The receptor source for this set is a woman aged 18 to 35 in good health and CMV-seropositive. Each CDR3 is given with its conserved first and last residue. A D gene is named only where the DNA matches it firmly. Size values are once, few and many counts, or a class for expanded clones, and some rows have none.

D | size | J | V | DNA | CDR3
TRBD1 | once | TRBJ2-5 | TRBV28 | TGTGCCAGCAGTACACCGGGGACAGGGGGGGAGACCCAGTACTTC | CASSTPGTGGETQYF
NA | NA | TRBJ2-7 | TRBV27 | TGTGCCAGCAGTTTATTTTCAGGAACCTACGAGCAGTACTTC | CASSLFSGTYEQYF
NA | NA | TRBJ1-2 | TRBV6-1 | TGTGCCAGCAGAGACTACGCAGCTGGCTACACCTTC | CASRDYAAGYTF
TRBD2 | NA | TRBJ2-3 | TRBV28 | TGTGCCAGCGGACTACTAGCGGGCCCCGGCACAGATACGCAGTATTTT | CASGLLAGPGTDTQYF
TRBD2 | NA | TRBJ2-7 | TRBV28 | TGTGCCAGCGGGACTAGCAGCTACGAGCAGTACTTC | CASGTSSYEQYF
TRBD1 | NA | TRBJ2-5 | TRBV7-2 | TGTGCCAGCAGCTACGACCGGGACAGGGCCAGGGGGGCCCAGTACTTC | CASSYDRDRARGAQYF
NA | NA | TRBJ1-2 | TRBV6-1 | TGTGCCAGCAGTGAAGGTTACTGGAGGGGCTACACCTTC | CASSEGYWRGYTF
NA | NA | TRBJ1-2 | TRBV5-1 | TGCGCCAGCAGCTTGGCCGTTCGGGGAGTCGGGTATGGCTACACCTTC | CASSLAVRGVGYGYTF
TRBD2 | NA | TRBJ2-1 | TRBV7-2 | TGTGCCAGCAGCCAACCGGGACTAGATTGGGGTGAGCAGTTCTTC | CASSQPGLDWGEQFF
TRBD2 | once | TRBJ2-7 | TRBV6-4 | TGTGCCAGCAGTTGTGTGGCGGGAGGTCCTAAACTGTACGAGCAGTACTTC | CASSCVAGGPKLYEQYF
NA | NA | TRBJ1-1 | TRBV27 | TGTGCCAGCAGTAAAGGGGAGGGGATGAACACTGAAGCTTTCTTT | CASSKGEGMNTEAFF
TRBD2 | NA | TRBJ2-1 | TRBV28 | TGTGCCAGCAGTGTATTAGCGGGAGGAGGGGATGAGCAGTTCTTC | CASSVLAGGGDEQFF
TRBD1 | once | TRBJ1-1 | TRBV27 | TGTGCCAGCAGTAAATGGGACAGGGAAGACACTGAAGCTTTCTTT | CASSKWDREDTEAFF
NA | NA | TRBJ2-7 | TRBV11-2 | TGTGCCAGCAGCGTCTCCCGGGACTGGTCCTACGAGCAGTACTTC | CASSVSRDWSYEQYF
NA | NA | TRBJ1-2 | TRBV6-6 | TGTGCCAGCAGCGAAAGGCGTCTAGCCAACTATGGCTACACCTTC | CASSERRLANYGYTF
NA | NA | TRBJ1-4 | TRBV30 | TGTGCCTGGAGTACCCAGGGAGGGGTTAATGAAAAACTGTTTTTT | CAWSTQGGVNEKLFF
NA | NA | TRBJ1-1 | TRBV10-3 | TGTGCCATCAGTGGGGCCCAAATAAACACTGAAGCTTTCTTT | CAISGAQINTEAFF
TRBD1 | NA | TRBJ1-3 | TRBV9 | TGTGCCAGCAGGACAGGGCAGGGGAACACCATATATTTT | CASRTGQGNTIYF
NA | NA | TRBJ1-6 | TRBV6-1 | TGTGCCCTTAGGGGCAGCTCCTATAATTCACCCCTCCACTTT | CALRGSSYNSPLHF
TRBD2 | NA | TRBJ2-7 | TRBV14 | TGTGCCAGCAGCCAGGTACCGGGGACTAGCGGGAGCCCTAACCCCTACGAGCAGTACTTC | CASSQVPGTSGSPNPYEQYF
TRBD2 | NA | TRBJ2-1 | TRBV23-1 | TGCGCCAGCGCTCGGAGGGGTCGACTAGCGGGAGGGCCCAATGAGCAGTTCTTC | CASARRGRLAGGPNEQFF
TRBD1 | NA | TRBJ2-5 | TRBV2 | TGTGTCAGCAGTTGGATAACGGGACAGGGGGCGCTTGGGACCCAGTACTTC | CVSSWITGQGALGTQYF
TRBD1 | NA | TRBJ2-6 | TRBV30 | TGTGCCTGGAGGGGTCCGTGGGACAGCTCTGGGGCCAACGTCCTGACTTTC | CAWRGPWDSSGANVLTF
TRBD2 | NA | TRBJ2-7 | TRBV28 | TGTGCCAGCAGTTTAGGAGTTAGGGGACTAGCGGGAAAAGATTCCTACGAGCAGTACTTC | CASSLGVRGLAGKDSYEQYF
NA | NA | TRBJ2-7 | TRBV29-1 | TGCAGCGTTGAATCGGATCGGGGCTACGAGCAGTACTTC | CSVESDRGYEQYF
NA | NA | TRBJ2-7 | TRBV19 | TGTGCCAGTAGCACACAGGGTAAAGGCCCCTACGAGCAGTACTTC | CASSTQGKGPYEQYF
TRBD1 | NA | TRBJ1-1 | TRBV5-1 | TGCGCCAGCAGGGACAGGGTTAACACTGAAGCTTTCTTT | CASRDRVNTEAFF
TRBD1 | NA | TRBJ1-6 | TRBV6-6 | TGTGCCAGCAGTTATACAGGGGGAAGTTCACCCCTCCACTTT | CASSYTGGSSPLHF
NA | NA | TRBJ2-1 | TRBV19 | TGTGCCAGTATAGGACTTTTCGACAATGAGCAGTTCTTC | CASIGLFDNEQFF
TRBD1 | NA | TRBJ2-7 | TRBV14 | TGTGCCAGCAGCCTACACGGGGTACAGGGGACCTACGAGCAGTACTTC | CASSLHGVQGTYEQYF
NA | NA | TRBJ1-3 | TRBV2 | TGTGCCAGCAGTGACGCAGCGAGAGGCCGCAGCTCTGGAAACACCATATATTTT | CASSDAARGRSSGNTIYF
NA | NA | TRBJ2-7 | TRBV7-2 | TGTGCCAGCAGCTTAACAGTGGCACGGGAGCAGTACTTC | CASSLTVAREQYF
NA | NA | TRBJ1-2 | TRBV11-2 | TGTGCCAGCAGCTTAGAGGTCAGGGATTTCGATGGCTACACCTTC | CASSLEVRDFDGYTF
NA | NA | TRBJ1-2 | TRBV6-5 | TGTGCCAGCAGTTACTCCCCAGTGCTCTATGGCTACACCTTC | CASSYSPVLYGYTF
NA | NA | TRBJ1-3 | TRBV28 | TGTGCCAGCAGTTTATTTACAGGGCTGGGGGGAAACACCATATATTTT | CASSLFTGLGGNTIYF
TRBD2 | NA | TRBJ2-5 | TRBV5-4 | TGTGCCAGCAGCCCTAGCGGGTGGGAGACCCAGTACTTC | CASSPSGWETQYF
TRBD1 | NA | TRBJ1-1 | TRBV7-6 | TGTGCCAGCAGCTTGATGGACAGGGAAGGGACTGAAGCTTTCTTT | CASSLMDREGTEAFF
NA | NA | TRBJ2-3 | TRBV2 | TGTGCCAGCAGCGATGGGCATCTCTCTAGCACAGATACGCAGTATTTT | CASSDGHLSSTDTQYF
TRBD1 | NA | TRBJ2-1 | TRBV6-5 | TGTGCCAGCAGTTATCGACAGGGGAATGAGCAGTTCTTC | CASSYRQGNEQFF
TRBD1 | NA | TRBJ1-5 | TRBV5-1 | TGCGCCAGCAGCACCGGGACAGGGAATAATCAGCCCCAGCATTTT | CASSTGTGNNQPQHF
NA | NA | TRBJ1-1 | TRBV6-6 | TGTGCCAGCAGTTACCTAACCGGGGGAAGGCACACTGAAGCTTTCTTT | CASSYLTGGRHTEAFF
NA | NA | TRBJ1-1 | TRBV30 | TGTGCCTGGAGTCGGGGGGCTACTGAAGCTTTCTTT | CAWSRGATEAFF
TRBD2 | few | TRBJ2-5 | TRBV5-1 | TGCGCCAGCAGCACTAGCGGGGGCCTCCAAGAGACCCAGTACTTC | CASSTSGGLQETQYF
NA | NA | TRBJ1-1 | TRBV14 | TGTGCCAGCAGCGGGGGCCTATGGAACACTGAAGCTTTCTTT | CASSGGLWNTEAFF
NA | NA | TRBJ2-1 | TRBV20-1 | TGCAGTCCAAGCGGGAATGAGCAGTTCTTC | CSPSGNEQFF
NA | NA | TRBJ1-2 | TRBV7-9 | TGTGCCAGCAGCTTAGGTCCAGGGGAAGGCTACACCTTC | CASSLGPGEGYTF
TRBD1 | NA | TRBJ1-2 | TRBV2 | TGTGCCAGCTTAACCGGGACAGGGGGTAACTATGGCTACACCTTC | CASLTGTGGNYGYTF
TRBD1 | NA | TRBJ1-3 | TRBV18 | TGTGCCAGCTCACCGGTGCAGGGGGCGCCCGGAGGAAACACCATATATTTT | CASSPVQGAPGGNTIYF
NA | NA | TRBJ2-5 | TRBV10-2 | TGCGCCAGCAGTAGGGTAGGGGGAGAGACCCAGTACTTC | CASSRVGGETQYF
NA | NA | TRBJ2-2 | TRBV5-5 | TGTGCCAGCAGCTTGGCACTCAACACCGGGGAGCTGTTTTTT | CASSLALNTGELFF
TRBD2 | NA | TRBJ2-7 | TRBV5-4 | TGTGCCAGCAGATCCGGGGGGGCCATCGAGCAGTACTTC | CASRSGGAIEQYF
TRBD1 | NA | TRBJ1-2 | TRBV5-1 | TGCGCCAGCAGCAAACCGCCGACAGGGGAGTATGGCTACACCTTC | CASSKPPTGEYGYTF
NA | NA | TRBJ1-5 | TRBV5-6 | TGTGCCAGCAGCTTACTAAGCAGGGACAATCAGCCCCAGCATTTT | CASSLLSRDNQPQHF
TRBD1 | NA | TRBJ2-1 | TRBV28 | TGTGCCAGCAGTTTTCTCCAGGGGGTAAATGAGCAGTTCTTC | CASSFLQGVNEQFF